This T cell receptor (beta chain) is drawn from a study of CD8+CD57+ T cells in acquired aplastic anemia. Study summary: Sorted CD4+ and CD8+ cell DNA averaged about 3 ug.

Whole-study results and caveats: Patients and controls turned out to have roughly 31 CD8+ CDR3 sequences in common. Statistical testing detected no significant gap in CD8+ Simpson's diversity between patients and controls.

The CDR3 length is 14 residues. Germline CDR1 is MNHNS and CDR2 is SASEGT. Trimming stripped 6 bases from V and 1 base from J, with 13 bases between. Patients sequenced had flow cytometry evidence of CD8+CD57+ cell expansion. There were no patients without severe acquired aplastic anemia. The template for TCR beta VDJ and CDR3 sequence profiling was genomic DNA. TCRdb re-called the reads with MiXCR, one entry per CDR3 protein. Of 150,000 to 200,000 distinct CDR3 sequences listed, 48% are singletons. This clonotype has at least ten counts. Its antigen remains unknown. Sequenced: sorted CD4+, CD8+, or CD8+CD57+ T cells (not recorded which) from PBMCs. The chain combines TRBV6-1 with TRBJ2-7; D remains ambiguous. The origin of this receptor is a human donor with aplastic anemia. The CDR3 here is CASRKQKNSYEQYF. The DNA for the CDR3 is TGTGCCAGCAGAAAACAAAAGAATTCCTACGAGCAGTACTTC.